The 24 T cell receptor beta chains below all came from one sample that was sequenced in a study of blood T cell repertoires in COVID-19. Here immunoSEQ multiplex PCR was the method, and the copy in TCRdb shows in-frame clones only, minus some. In the table there are around 260,000 clones, 70% to 90% of which are singletons. Material for sequencing was PBMCs or T cells enriched from blood (not recorded which). Receptors originate from a woman aged 25 to 39 who had recovered from COVID-19.

This clone was counted a single time. J is TRBJ1-6 and V is TRBV6-6; 7 nucleotides line up with TRBD1. The junction had 5 bases not matched to a gene; V was cut back by 0 bases and J by 9 bases. The CDR3 spans 15 residues. CDR1 is MNHNY, CDR2 SVGAGI, per germline (reference sequence). The CDR3 sequence is CASSYSQGTSSPLHF. The CDR3 DNA follows: TGTGCCAGCAGTTACTCACAGGGGACAAGTTCACCCCTCCACTTT.

The gene calls are TRBV19 and TRBJ2-7; the D is unclear. Germline-derived CDR1 and CDR2 are LNHDA and SQIVND (reference sequence). With 3 bases removed from V and 2 bases from J, the gap between germline ends came to 17 bases. The CDR3 length is 16 residues. CDR3 protein: CASSMTLPQEPYEQYF. The CDR3 DNA sequence: TGTGCCAGTAGTATGACCCTACCGCAGGAACCCTACGAGCAGTACTTC. Full variable domain (missing parts from reference TRBV19 and TRBJ2-7): DGGITQSPKYLFRKEGQNVTLSCEQNLNHDAMYWYRQDPGQGLRLIYYSQIVNDFQKGDIAEGYSVSREKKESFPLTVTSAQKNPTAFYLCASSMTLPQEPYEQYFGPGTRLTVT.

This CDR3 is CASSLGYWGRDSSTDTQYF. CDR3 bases: TGTGCCAGCAGCTTAGGCTATTGGGGACGGGACAGCAGCACAGATACGCAGTATTTT. V gene TRBV7-9 combines with J gene TRBJ2-3; the match to TRBD1 covers 7 bases. V dropped 1 base and J dropped 0; count of bases not matched to a gene: 13. CDR1 and CDR2 from the germline V gene are SEHNR and FQNEAQ (reference sequence). The CDR3 is made up of 19 amino acids.

The chain combines TRBV9 with TRBJ1-1, with 7 bases matching TRBD1. CDR1 SGDLS and CDR2 YYNGEE come from the germline V gene. The CDR3 spans 13 residues. The V and J ends lost 4 bases and 7 bases, in that order; junction bases with no gene match: 7. CDR3 sequence (DNA): TGTGCCAGCAGCTATCGACAGGGTGATGAAGCTTTCTTT. It translates to CASSYRQGDEAFF.

The CDR3 protein is CASRRDPEGIAFF. Here the CDR3 DNA reads TGTGCCAGTCGGCGGGACCCCGAAGGGATTGCTTTCTTT. The rearrangement joins TRBV12-3 or TRBV12-4 to TRBJ1-1, with D perhaps matching TRBD1 (5 bases). This CDR3 region has 13 residues. Between the trimmed V and J ends, which lost 9 bases and 11 bases, there was a span of 22 bases.

The chain has TRBV7-6 and TRBJ2-4; D ambiguous. The germline V gene encodes CDR1 SGHVS and CDR2 FNYEAQ. This CDR3 has 13 amino acids. Trimming cost V 5 bases and J 0 bases, with 5 bases left between them. The CDR3 DNA sequence: TGTGCCAGCAGCCCTATAGCCAAAAACATTCAGTACTTC. Its protein is CASSPIAKNIQYF.

This clone has just a few counts. The chain links TRBV14 to TRBJ2-2; no clear D gene. In germline, CDR1 is SGHDN, CDR2 FVKESK. Trimming pared 4 bases from V and 0 bases from J, leaving 9 bases between. This CDR3 has 15 residues. The CDR3 DNA reads TGTGCCAGCAGCCGTAACATTGCGAACACCGGGGAGCTGTTTTTT. Amino acid sequence: CASSRNIANTGELFF.

The chain couples TRBV7-9 to TRBJ1-6; TRBD1 aligns across 7 bases. This CDR3 contains 15 residues. From germline, CDR1 is SEHNR and CDR2 FQNEAQ (reference sequence). Trimming removed 1 base from V and 8 bases from J; junction bases left unmatched: 5. The CDR3 is CASSLEVGGHSPLHF. CDR3 nucleotides: TGTGCCAGCAGCTTAGAAGTAGGGGGCCATTCACCCCTCCACTTT.

This clone was found a few times. The V and J genes are TRBV19 and TRBJ2-7; the match to TRBD2 covers 7 bases. The J segment lost 4 bases and the V segment lost 3 bases, leaving 21 bases of the junction unmatched. Germline V gene sequence: CDR1 LNHDA, CDR2 SQIVND (reference sequence). The CDR3 consists of 19 residues. The CDR3 protein is CASSINRGGGRYLGYEQYF. The CDR3 coding sequence is TGTGCCAGTAGTATTAACCGGGGCGGCGGGAGATATTTGGGATACGAGCAGTACTTC.

V usage is TRBV6-4 and J usage is TRBJ2-1; no definite D call. V lost 1 base and J 6 bases, leaving 13 bases between the germline ends. The germline CDR1 and CDR2 sequences are MRHNA and SNTAGT. The CDR3 extends over 15 amino acids. The CDR3 region is CASSDFASYINEQFF. In nucleotides, the CDR3 is TGTGCCAGCAGTGACTTCGCTAGTTATATCAATGAGCAGTTCTTC.

This chain connects TRBV18 to TRBJ1-3; no clear D gene. The germline V and J ends were trimmed by 7 bases and 7 bases, with 11 bases remaining between them. The CDR3 is made up of 12 amino acids. Germline CDR1 KGHSH, CDR2 LQKENI. The CDR3 loop reads CASYNKENTIYF. As DNA, the CDR3 is TGTGCCAGCTACAACAAGGAGAACACCATATATTTT.

V gene TRBV6-5 combines with J gene TRBJ2-1, with TRBD1 as a possible D gene (6 bases). Trimming stripped 4 bases from V and 0 bases from J, with 13 bases between. This CDR3 is built from 16 residues. The germline CDR1 and CDR2 sequences are MNHEY and SVGAGI. The DNA of the CDR3 is TGTGCCAGCAGTTCGCGGACAGCAAGCTCCTACAATGAGCAGTTCTTC. Protein: CASSSRTASSYNEQFF.

The genes are TRBV20-1 and TRBJ1-3; maybe TRBD1 (5 bases). Trimming took off 3 bases at V and 5 bases at J, with 11 bases between the two ends. The CDR3 runs 13 residues. Per germline, CDR1 DFQATT and CDR2 SNEGSKA (reference sequence). The CDR3 DNA is TGCAGTGCTAGTGTAGGGGCTAGAAACACCATATATTTT. Encoded protein: CSASVGARNTIYF.

The chain uses TRBV9 and TRBJ2-7; TRBD1 aligns across 11 bases. This CDR3 is built from 16 residues. The trim removed 4 bases at V and 5 bases at J, leaving 11 bases unmatched. Germline V CDR1 and CDR2: SGDLS, YYNGEE. This chain's CDR3 is CASSPLGTGGGNEQYF. In DNA form, the CDR3 reads TGTGCCAGCAGCCCCCTTGGGACAGGGGGGGGAAACGAGCAGTACTTC.

This chain joins TRBV3-1 (or the pseudogene TRBV3-2) and TRBJ2-7; TRBD1 agrees at 7 bases. Per the germline V gene, CDR1 is LGHDT and CDR2 is YNNKEL (reference sequence). The ends lost 4 bases at V and 4 bases at J; junction bases unmatched: 10. The CDR3 is made up of 15 amino acids. Here the CDR3 DNA reads TGTGCCAGCAGCCGAGGGACAGAAATAGTGTACGAGCAGTACTTC. It encodes CASSRGTEIVYEQYF.

The V and J genes are TRBV28 and TRBJ2-3, with a possible D match to TRBD1 (5 bases). The ends were cut back, 6 bases at V and 4 bases at J, with 8 bases in the middle. CDR1 is MDHEN, CDR2 SYDVKM, per germline. The length of the CDR3 is 12 residues. The CDR3 region is CASRSTADTQYF. The CDR3 DNA sequence: TGTGCCAGCAGATCGACAGCAGATACGCAGTATTTT.

This clone was seen once. A read error may explain this, as a much larger clone is one base away. The chain links TRBV30 to TRBJ1-5; D call uncertain. The CDR3 has 13 residues. CDR1 and CDR2 (germline): GTSNPN, SVGIG (reference sequence). Trimming shortened V by 0 bases and J by 1 base, and 4 bases separated the two germline ends. The CDR3 DNA sequence: TGTGCCTGGAGTGTACAGAGCAATCAGCCCCAGCATTTT. This codes for CAWSVQSNQPQHF.

The chain links TRBV11-2 to TRBJ2-2; 9 bases line up with TRBD2. The germline CDR1 and CDR2 sequences are SGHAT and FQNNGV. V lost 1 base, J lost 5 bases, and 8 bases stayed unmatched. The CDR3 consists of 17 residues. Here the CDR3 reads CASSLAPPSGVTGELFF. The CDR3 bases are TGTGCCAGCAGCTTAGCGCCGCCTAGCGGGGTTACCGGGGAGCTGTTTTTT.

The rearrangement links TRBV30 to TRBJ2-1, with TRBD1 matching 7 bases. V lost 5 bases to trimming and J lost 5 bases; unmatched junction nucleotides: 6. Germline CDR1 and CDR2: GTSNPN and SVGIG (reference sequence). The CDR3 spans 13 residues. CDR3 protein: CAWVGDRNNEQFF. The CDR3 nucleotides are TGTGCCTGGGTGGGGGACAGAAACAATGAGCAGTTCTTC.

The rearrangement links TRBV7-6 to TRBJ2-1, with 12 bases identical to TRBD2. The CDR3 has 17 amino acids. V was clipped by 2 bases and J by 2 bases; unmatched bases: 4. Germline lookup yields CDR1 SGHVS and CDR2 FNYEAQ. The CDR3 here is CASSLYLAGGPYNEQFF. As DNA, the CDR3 is TGTGCCAGCAGCTTATATCTAGCGGGAGGGCCCTACAATGAGCAGTTCTTC.

The genes are TRBV28 and TRBJ1-2, with TRBD1 matching 7 bases. In germline, CDR1 is MDHEN, CDR2 SYDVKM. CDR3 length: 15 residues. The junction had 7 bases not matched to a gene; V was cut back by 6 bases and J by 0 bases. For the CDR3, the DNA is TGTGCCAGCAGCATCGGGGACAGCTCTAACTATGGCTACACCTTC. This codes for CASSIGDSSNYGYTF.

As for this clone: Within the sample, other DNA sequences also encode this same CDR3. This chain joins TRBV3-1 (or the pseudogene TRBV3-2) and TRBJ1-5; possibly TRBD1 for D (5 bases). The CDR3 has 15 amino acids. Per the germline V gene, CDR1 is LGHDT and CDR2 is YNNKEL (reference sequence). The V and J ends lost 1 base and 4 bases respectively, with 11 bases between them. This CDR3 reads CASSQGGGGNQPQHF. The DNA for the CDR3 is TGTGCCAGCAGCCAAGGCGGGGGAGGGAATCAGCCCCAGCATTTT.

V gene TRBV2 combines with J gene TRBJ2-3, with TRBD2 matching 12 bases. J gave up 9 bases and V 6 bases, and 13 bases lay outside the gene matches. In germline, CDR1 is SNHLY, CDR2 FYNNEI. This CDR3 comprises 16 residues. The CDR3 DNA is TGTGCCAGCAGGGCGACTAGCGGGGGCTCCTGGGGGACGCAGTATTTT. It encodes CASRATSGGSWGTQYF.

The gene calls are TRBV10-3 and TRBJ2-7, with D tentatively TRBD2 (6 bases). V was trimmed by 3 bases and J by 7 bases, leaving 19 bases between them. Germline CDR1 and CDR2: ENHRY and SYGVKD. The CDR3 sequence is 15 residues long. The CDR3 loop reads CAISEIEGRAGEQYF. CDR3 bases: TGTGCCATCAGTGAAATCGAGGGGCGGGCGGGAGAGCAGTACTTC.